This TCR beta chain was documented in a study of T cells in Graves' hyperthyroidism and ophthalmopathy. Amplified TCR beta CDR3 regions derived from RNA transcripts. Primed by the HTBI set, a first-round RT-PCR was run on the TCR CDR3. TCRdb redid the calling of the multiplex PCR reads with MiXCR, one entry per CDR3 protein. Here the sample spans about half a million distinct CDR3 sequences, around 24% being singletons. This CDR3 contains 18 residues. Germline lookup yields CDR1 SGHNT and CDR2 YYREEE (reference sequence). Trimming pared 0 bases from V and 0 bases from J, leaving 15 bases between. Each 10 ml fresh peripheral blood draw supplied the PBMCs.

The V and J genes are TRBV5-4 and TRBJ2-2; D is ambiguous. The source is a young woman with Graves' ophthalmopathy. Sequencing used blood. The CDR3 reads CASSLVRSMDANTGELFF. The CDR3 DNA sequence: TGTGCCAGCAGCTTGGTTCGTTCCATGGATGCGAACACCGGGGAGCTGTTTTTT.